This TCR beta chain emerged from a study of cytomegalovirus exposure and HLA in healthy donors. Those who donated were healthy bone marrow donors. The CDR3 is 15 amino acids. Germline V CDR1 and CDR2: WSHSY, SAAADI. The ends were cut back, 5 bases at V and 0 bases at J, with 10 bases in the middle. Amplification used 60 Vbeta primers and 13 Jbeta primers. Produced via immunoSEQ multiplex PCR; TCRdb's table is partial and in-frame only. The sample yields under 150,000 clones, roughly 9.9% seen once. The receptor was derived from a man aged 25 to 45 in good health and CMV-seronegative. The source material was PBMCs. The chain employs TRBV10-2 and TRBJ2-2; possible D gene TRBD2, 5 bases. The CDR3 DNA sequence: TGCGCCAGCAGTCGTACAGCGGCGAACACCGGGGAGCTGTTTTTT. Residues: CASSRTAANTGELFF.